The clone carrying this T cell receptor (beta chain) has just a few counts. This entry belongs to a study of cytomegalovirus exposure and HLA in healthy donors. It was with 60 Vbeta and 13 Jbeta primers that the PCR ran. Profiled with immunoSEQ multiplex PCR; TCRdb holds only in-frame clones, not every one. Of about 70,000 clones detected, approximately 90% appear once; the ten largest clones hold roughly 2%. Germline lookup yields CDR1 SGHRS and CDR2 YFSETQ. This CDR3 is 15 amino acids long. V lost 4 bases, J lost 5 bases, and 6 bases stayed unmatched. The sample was PBMCs. This rearrangement joins TRBV5-1 to TRBJ1-4; 9 positions agree with TRBD1. This TCR came from a woman aged 25 to 39 in good health and CMV-seronegative. The CDR3 DNA reads TGCGCCAGCAGCAACATGGGACAGGGAAATGAAAAACTGTTTTTT. This encodes CASSNMGQGNEKLFF.